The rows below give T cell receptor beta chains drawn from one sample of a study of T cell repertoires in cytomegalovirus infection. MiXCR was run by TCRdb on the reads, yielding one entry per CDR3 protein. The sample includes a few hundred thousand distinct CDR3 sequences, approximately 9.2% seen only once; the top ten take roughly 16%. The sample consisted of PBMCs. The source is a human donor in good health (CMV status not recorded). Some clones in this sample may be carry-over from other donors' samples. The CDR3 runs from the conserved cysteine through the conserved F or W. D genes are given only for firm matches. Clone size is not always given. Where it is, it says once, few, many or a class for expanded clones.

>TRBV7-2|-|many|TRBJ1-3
CASSLEGYTIYF
TGTGCCAGCAGCTTGGAGGGCTACACCATATATTTT
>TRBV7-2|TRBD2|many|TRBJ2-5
CASSPSGLAGGGGVTQYF
TGTGCCAGCAGCCCGTCGGGACTAGCGGGAGGGGGGGGTGTGACCCAGTACTTC
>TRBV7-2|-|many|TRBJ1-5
CASSQQGYSNQPQHF
TGTGCCAGCAGCCAACAGGGATATAGCAATCAGCCCCAGCATTTT
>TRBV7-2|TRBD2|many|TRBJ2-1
CASSLGGRAYNEQFF
TGTGCCAGCAGCTTAGGAGGGAGGGCCTACAATGAGCAGTTCTTC
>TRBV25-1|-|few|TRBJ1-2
CASSELIGGYTF
TGTGCCAGCAGTGAATTAATAGGAGGCTACACCTTC
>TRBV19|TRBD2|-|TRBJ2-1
CASTLTSGSFKQFF
TGTGCCAGTACCTTGACTAGCGGGAGTTTTAAGCAGTTCTTC
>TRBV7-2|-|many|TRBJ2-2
CASSLETQVAGELFF
TGTGCCAGCAGCTTAGAGACCCAGGTGGCCGGGGAGCTGTTTTTT
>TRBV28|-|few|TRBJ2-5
CASSPHLAGAGETQYF
TGTGCCAGCAGTCCTCATCTCGCGGGGGCCGGGGAGACCCAGTACTTC
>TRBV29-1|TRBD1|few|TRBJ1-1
CSVAGQGAITEAFF
TGCAGCGTTGCCGGACAGGGGGCGATTACTGAAGCTTTCTTT
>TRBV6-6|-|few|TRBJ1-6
CASSYAGYNSPLHF
TGTGCCAGCAGTTACGCGGGTTACAATTCACCCCTCCACTTT
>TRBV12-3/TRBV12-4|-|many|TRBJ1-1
CASSLLGEAFF
TGTGCCAGCAGTTTACTCGGGGAAGCTTTCTTT
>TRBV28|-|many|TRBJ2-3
CASSFPGSQYF
TGTGCCAGCAGTTTCCCGGGATCGCAGTATTTT
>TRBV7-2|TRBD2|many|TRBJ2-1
CASSLVAGSGGNEQFF
TGTGCCAGCAGCTTAGTCGCGGGTAGCGGGGGAAATGAGCAGTTCTTC
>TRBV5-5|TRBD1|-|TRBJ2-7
CASSPGTGNEQYF
TGTGCCAGCAGCCCCGGGACAGGGAACGAGCAGTACTTC
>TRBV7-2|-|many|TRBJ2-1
CASSFGRGAEQFF
TGTGCCAGCAGCTTCGGGAGAGGGGCTGAGCAGTTCTTC
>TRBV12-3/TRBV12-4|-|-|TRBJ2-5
CASSSIGSQETQYF
TGTGCCAGCAGCTCCATCGGGAGCCAAGAGACCCAGTACTTC
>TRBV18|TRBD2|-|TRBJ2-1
CASSPWEGRNEQFF
TGTGCCAGCTCACCATGGGAGGGGAGGAATGAGCAGTTCTTC
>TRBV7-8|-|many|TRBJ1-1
CASSLAIVGRSMNTEAFF
TGTGCCAGCAGCTTAGCTATCGTGGGCAGGAGTATGAACACTGAAGCTTTCTTT
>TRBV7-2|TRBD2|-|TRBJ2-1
CASSLRAGDNNEQFF
TGTGCCAGCAGCTTGAGAGCGGGGGACAACAATGAGCAGTTCTTC
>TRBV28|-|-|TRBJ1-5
CASRGQILSNQPQHF
TGTGCCAGCAGAGGACAGATCCTTAGCAATCAGCCCCAGCATTTT
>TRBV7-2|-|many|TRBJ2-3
CASSPLGSGAVTDTQYF
TGTGCCAGCAGCCCGCTTGGCTCCGGCGCCGTCACAGATACGCAGTATTTT
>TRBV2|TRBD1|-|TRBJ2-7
CASSSGQTHFYEQYF
TGTGCCAGCAGCTCGGGACAGACGCACTTCTACGAGCAGTACTTC
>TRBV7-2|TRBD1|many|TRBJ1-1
CASSLLPGQEAFF
TGTGCCAGCAGCCTGCTACCGGGACAGGAAGCTTTCTTT
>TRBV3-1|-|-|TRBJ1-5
CASSSGFTNQPQHF
TGTGCCAGCAGCTCAGGGTTTACCAATCAGCCCCAGCATTTT
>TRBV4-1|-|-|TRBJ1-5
CASSGANPDRSNQPQHF
TGCGCCAGCAGCGGGGCAAACCCGGACCGGAGCAATCAGCCCCAGCATTTT
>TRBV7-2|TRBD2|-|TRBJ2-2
CASSSTSGRAGELFF
TGTGCCAGCAGCTCTACTAGCGGGAGGGCCGGGGAGCTGTTTTTT
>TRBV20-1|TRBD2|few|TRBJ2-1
CSAPLAGTLNEQFF
TGCAGTGCACCACTAGCGGGGACTCTCAATGAGCAGTTCTTC
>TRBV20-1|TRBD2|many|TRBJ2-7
CSARYPAGADYEQYF
TGCAGTGCTAGATACCCAGCGGGGGCGGACTACGAGCAGTACTTC